This TCR beta chain was found in a study of blood T cell repertoires in COVID-19. Study-wide background: There were acute and convalescent COVID-19 samples, and they came from the United States, Italy and Spain. The analysed material was cDNA or gDNA that came from T cells, B-cell-depleted T cells, or PBMCs.

The CDR3 spans 14 residues. V lost 3 bases and J 4 bases, leaving 9 bases between the germline ends. CDR1 and CDR2 (germline): ENHRY, SYGVKD. In the original analysis: Nucleated cell number was recorded as an estimate derived from reference gene primer amplification. The table came from immunoSEQ multiplex PCR; TCRdb's copy has only in-frame clones and leaves some out. V, J and clone size are taken as reported in that table, and D and trimming were inferred from the DNA itself. The sample has about 50,000 clones; approximately 89% are singletons. Source material: peripheral blood. The clonotype was recovered from a human donor with active COVID-19. The donor label of this sample is uncertain. The chain combines TRBV10-3 with TRBJ2-2, with TRBD2 as a possible D gene (5 bases). In DNA, the CDR3 is TGTGCCATCAGTGAAAGAGGGTCCACCGGGGAGCTGTTTTTT. This translates into CAISERGSTGELFF.